The 3 T cell receptor beta chains below come from one sample, sequenced in a study of blood T cells in healthy people across ages. Through a sample-barcoded 5' primer and a J-beta primer mix, a second PCR was run for roughly 7 to 11 cycles. Each CDR3 protein is one row after TCRdb ran MiXCR on the 5' RACE reads. The sample contains around 800,000 distinct CDR3 sequences, 35% to 50% of which appear only once. Sequenced sample: blood. These receptors were obtained from a man older than 75 in good health.

The rearrangement links TRBV12-3 or TRBV12-4 to TRBJ1-5; D gene unclear. There are 13 residues in the CDR3. The V end was cut by 6 bases, the J end by 7 bases, with 13 bases between. DNA of the CDR3: TGTGCCAGCAGCCTTCTTGTAAACCAGCCCCAGCATTTT. This gives the protein CASSLLVNQPQHF.

The chain combines TRBV12-3 or TRBV12-4 with TRBJ2-1; 9 bases are a match to TRBD1. The ends lost 3 bases at V and 0 bases at J; junction bases unmatched: 3. The CDR3 runs 16 residues. In DNA, the CDR3 is TGTGCCAGCAGTTTTGGGACAGGGAGCTCCTACAATGAGCAGTTCTTC. It yields the protein CASSFGTGSSYNEQFF.

This clonotype has just a few counts. This chain uses TRBV27 with TRBJ2-7; a possible D gene is TRBD1 (6 bases). Per the germline V gene, CDR1 is MNHEY and CDR2 is SMNVEV (reference sequence). The CDR3 has 13 residues. The V end was cut by 5 bases, the J end by 3 bases, with 11 bases between. This CDR3 is CASSPGTLYEQYF. CDR3 sequence (DNA): TGTGCCAGCAGTCCCGGGACACTCTACGAGCAGTACTTC.